The 30 T cell receptor beta chains below come from one sample, sequenced in a study of control samples from healthy donors and cancer patients. This table comes from immunoSEQ multiplex PCR, and its TCRdb copy is limited to in-frame clones, with some not included. This table holds about 130,000 clones, roughly 90% found once. The sample comprised blood. These receptors were taken from a man in his late teens or twenties in good health.

The gene calls are TRBV25-1 and TRBJ2-2; D is possibly TRBD1 or TRBD2 (5 bases each). Deletions cut 5 bases from V and 6 bases from J, with 10 bases between. Per the germline V gene, CDR1 is MGHDK and CDR2 is SYGVNS. The CDR3 has 13 residues. CDR3 DNA sequence: TGTGCCAGCAGTCCCGTGGGGGCCGGGGAGCTGTTTTTT. Translated: CASSPVGAGELFF.

The gene calls are TRBV11-3 and TRBJ2-1; TRBD2 is a possible D gene (5 bases). The CDR3 loop spans 14 amino acids. CDR1 and CDR2 from the germline V gene are SGHNT and YENEEA. Trimming removed 6 bases from V and 4 bases from J, with 13 bases in between. The CDR3 nucleotides are TGTGCCAGCAGTCGAGGAGGCGAATACAATGAGCAGTTCTTC. Amino acids: CASSRGGEYNEQFF.

This clone showed up just a few times. The chain carries TRBV27 and TRBJ1-6; 7 nucleotides align to TRBD1. V lost 5 bases, J lost 9 bases, and 10 bases stayed unmatched. The CDR3 is 15 residues long. CDR1 and CDR2 (germline): MNHEY, SMNVEV (reference sequence). In DNA form, the CDR3 reads TGTGCCAGCAGTCTAAGAGGGACAGATAGTTCACCCCTCCACTTT. This gives the protein CASSLRGTDSSPLHF.

V and J are TRBV28 and TRBJ2-5; possibly TRBD2 for D (5 bases). Between the trimmed V and J ends, which lost 5 bases and 1 base, there was a span of 11 bases. The germline V gene encodes CDR1 MDHEN and CDR2 SYDVKM. CDR3 length equals 14 residues. The CDR3 DNA is TGTGCCAGCAGTCTCCCCGGGGTCCAAGAGACCCAGTACTTC. Translating gives CASSLPGVQETQYF.

CDR3 nucleotides: TGTGCCATCAGTCCGGGACTACCGGGGGAGCAGTACGTC. Its protein is CAISPGLPGEQYV. The rearrangement joins TRBV10-3 to TRBJ2-7; 7 bases map to TRBD2. J was trimmed by 7 bases and V by 5 bases; bases with no gene match: 8. CDR1 is ENHRY and CDR2 is SYGVKD in the germline V gene. The CDR3 spans 13 residues.

The chain carries TRBV6-5 and TRBJ2-3; the match to TRBD1 covers 7 bases. Germline values: CDR1 MNHEY, CDR2 SVGAGI. This CDR3 comprises 14 residues. Losses at the gene ends were 5 bases for V and 7 bases for J; bases not matched to a gene: 9. The CDR3 reads CASSTGQERNTQYF. CDR3 DNA sequence: TGTGCCAGCAGTACCGGACAGGAAAGGAATACGCAGTATTTT.

The chain carries TRBV7-8 and TRBJ1-2, with 8 bases that match TRBD1. The germline V gene encodes CDR1 SGHVS and CDR2 FQNEAQ. CDR3 length equals 13 residues. Losses at the gene ends were 5 bases for V and 6 bases for J; bases not matched to a gene: 5. CDR3 amino acids: CASSPDRGDGYTF. The DNA of the CDR3 is TGTGCCAGCAGCCCCGACAGGGGAGATGGCTACACCTTC.

The table lists this clone with a count of one. The chain combines TRBV20-1 with TRBJ1-2, with D maybe TRBD1 (5 bases). This CDR3 is built from 12 residues. Germline values: CDR1 DFQATT, CDR2 SNEGSKA (reference sequence). Trimming shortened V by 3 bases and J by 8 bases, and 13 bases separated the two germline ends. In nucleotides, the CDR3 is TGCAGTGCTAGTCGGGGGGAAATAGGCTACACCTTC. This sequence encodes CSASRGEIGYTF.

V is TRBV7-9 and J is TRBJ1-2; TRBD1 matches at 7 bases. In germline, CDR1 is SEHNR, CDR2 FQNEAQ (reference sequence). This CDR3 spans 17 amino acids. Trimming removed 2 bases from V and 2 bases from J; junction bases left unmatched: 11. In nucleotides, the CDR3 is TGTGCCAGCAGCTTATATTTGGGCGAGGGACAGAACTATGGCTACACCTTC. Amino acids: CASSLYLGEGQNYGYTF.

The chain employs TRBV12-3 or TRBV12-4 and TRBJ1-1; TRBD1 is a possible D gene (5 bases). V was pared by 6 bases and J by 7 bases, with 12 bases between. The CDR3 extends over 12 amino acids. The DNA for the CDR3 is TGTGCCAGCAGCCCATCGGGACTTGAAGCTTTCTTT. Translating gives CASSPSGLEAFF.

The chain couples TRBV14 to TRBJ1-3, with D unclear. The CDR3 extends over 12 amino acids. CDR1 is SGHDN and CDR2 is FVKESK in the germline V gene. V lost 5 bases and J lost 7, with 9 bases in between. The CDR3 DNA is TGTGCCAGCAGCTCTAACCTGAACACCATATATTTT. Its protein product is CASSSNLNTIYF.

This chain uses TRBV6-5 with TRBJ1-6, with a weak D call TRBD1 (5 bases). CDR1 is MNHEY, CDR2 SVGAGI, per germline. This CDR3 comprises 13 residues. V was shortened by 7 bases and J by 6 bases, with 10 bases between the two germline ends. CDR3 coding DNA: TGTGCCAGCAAAGAGACAGCTAATTCACCCCTCCACTTT. Protein: CASKETANSPLHF.

CDR3 DNA sequence: TGTGCCAGCAGTTACTCCTACAGGGAGGATTCACCCCTCCACTTT. This gives the protein CASSYSYREDSPLHF. The chain employs TRBV6-5 and TRBJ1-6; D is possibly TRBD1 (6 bases). CDR1 MNHEY and CDR2 SVGAGI come from the germline V gene. V gave up 0 bases and J gave up 8 bases, with 11 bases separating them. CDR3 length: 15 residues.

The chain is built from TRBV7-9 and TRBJ2-2; D is unresolved. Germline CDR1 and CDR2: SEHNR and FQNEAQ (reference sequence). V was cut by 1 base and J by 0 bases, with 6 bases left in between. This CDR3 is 15 amino acids long. The CDR3 bases are TGTGCCAGCAGCTTAGGGCCCACGAACACCGGGGAGCTGTTTTTT. The encoded protein is CASSLGPTNTGELFF.

The chain carries TRBV24-1 and TRBJ1-5, with TRBD1 matching over 9 bases. V shed 4 bases, J shed 4 bases, and the junction held 4 bases outside the gene matches. CDR1 and CDR2 from the germline V gene are KGHDR and SFDVKD. This CDR3 spans 15 amino acids. The CDR3 nucleotides read TGTGCCACCAGTGAGCCCGGGACAGGGAATCAGCCCCAGCATTTT. This translates into CATSEPGTGNQPQHF.

The chain joins TRBV11-2 to TRBJ2-5, with 10 bases fitting TRBD2. The CDR3 totals 14 residues. CDR1 and CDR2 (germline): SGHAT, FQNNGV. J gave up 3 bases and V 5 bases, and 3 bases lay outside the gene matches. The CDR3 is CASSLSGGEETQYF. Here the CDR3 DNA reads TGTGCCAGCAGCCTCAGCGGGGGGGAAGAGACCCAGTACTTC. Together with reference TRBV11-2 and TRBJ2-5, the CDR3 gives the full variable domain: EAGVAQSPRYKIIEKRQSVAFWCNPISGHATLYWYQQILGQGPKLLIQFQNNGVVDDSQLPKDRFSAERLKGVDSTLKIQPAKLEDSAVYLCASSLSGGEETQYFGPGTRLLVL.

This CDR3 is CASSQGCSGRLVDTQYF. The CDR3 DNA is TGTGCCAGCAGCCAAGGGTGCAGCGGGAGATTGGTAGATACGCAGTATTTT. This chain links TRBV3-1 (or the pseudogene TRBV3-2) with TRBJ2-3; 8 nucleotides agree with TRBD2. The germline gives CDR1 LGHDT, CDR2 YNNKEL (reference sequence). This CDR3 spans 17 amino acids. J gave up 5 bases and V 1 base, and 11 bases lay outside the gene matches.

This clone was seen once. The chain couples TRBV7-2 to TRBJ1-1; D gene uncertain. The germline CDR1 and CDR2 sequences are SGHTA and FQGNSA. Trimming removed 5 bases at V and 4 bases at J, with 14 bases between. The CDR3 runs to 14 residues. The CDR3 reads CASSPRGRRTEAFF. For the CDR3, the DNA is TGTGCCAGCAGCCCCCGAGGAAGGCGCACTGAAGCTTTCTTT.

V is TRBV19 and J is TRBJ2-2, with D maybe TRBD2 (6 bases). This CDR3 region has 16 residues. The germline CDR1 and CDR2 sequences are LNHDA and SQIVND (reference sequence). V dropped 3 bases and J dropped 6 bases, with 17 bases sitting between them. Written as DNA, the CDR3 is TGTGCCAGTAGTATTGGTCGGCAGGGAGGCTCCGGGGAGCTGTTTTTT. It translates to CASSIGRQGGSGELFF.

This chain uses TRBV5-8 with TRBJ2-7; D call uncertain. Germline CDR1 and CDR2: SGHTS and YDEGEE. The CDR3 is 12 residues long. Trimming left V 0 bases short and J 6 bases short, with 7 bases between. CDR3 nucleotides: TGTGCCAGCAGCTTGGCCTTGTCCGAGCAGTACGTC. This encodes CASSLALSEQYV.

This clone has a handful of counts. The V gene is TRBV15, the J gene TRBJ1-5; no firm D call. CDR3 length: 12 residues. The germline gives CDR1 LNHNV, CDR2 YYDKDF (reference sequence). Trimming stripped 0 bases from V and 15 bases from J, with 12 bases between. CDR3 in amino acids: CATSRDEGISHF. CDR3 DNA sequence: TGTGCCACCAGCAGAGATGAGGGAATCTCGCATTTT.

This chain connects TRBV15 to TRBJ1-3; 9 nucleotides agree with TRBD1. The CDR3 covers 16 residues. CDR1 is LNHNV and CDR2 is YYDKDF in the germline V gene (reference sequence). With 4 bases clipped from V and 0 bases from J, the junction kept 4 bases outside the gene matches. The CDR3 here is CATSKEGQGSGNTIYF. In nucleotides, the CDR3 is TGTGCCACCAGCAAAGAGGGACAGGGCTCTGGAAACACCATATATTTT.

The CDR3 nucleotides are TGCGCCAGCAGCCAAGATAGGGGGACCGGGGAGCTGTTTTTT. Protein: CASSQDRGTGELFF. The gene calls are TRBV4-3 and TRBJ2-2; D may be TRBD1 (6 bases). V dropped 0 bases and J dropped 5 bases, with 7 bases sitting between them. CDR3 length: 14 residues. Germline V gives CDR1 LGHNA, CDR2 YSLEER.

The rearrangement joins TRBV6-1 to TRBJ1-4; unclear D gene. The CDR3 has 12 amino acids. Germline CDR1 is MNHNS and CDR2 is SASEGT. V was trimmed by 3 bases and J by 3 bases, leaving 2 bases between them. CDR3 loop: CASSDPNEKLFF. The CDR3 region has the DNA TGTGCCAGCAGTGACCCTAATGAAAAACTGTTTTTT.

This chain connects TRBV28 to TRBJ1-3; possibly TRBD1 for D (5 bases). The V gene lost 1 base and the J gene lost 4 bases, with 11 bases spanning the gap. CDR1 is MDHEN, CDR2 SYDVKM, per germline. This CDR3 comprises 15 residues. The CDR3 nucleotides read TGTGCCAGCAGTTTATACCAGTGGGGCGGAAACACCATATATTTT. This gives the protein CASSLYQWGGNTIYF.

This rearrangement joins TRBV18 to TRBJ2-6, with D perhaps TRBD2 (5 bases). The germline V and J ends were trimmed by 3 bases and 0 bases, with 6 bases remaining between them. The CDR3 has 15 residues. Germline CDR1 and CDR2: KGHSH and LQKENI. CDR3 amino acids: CASSPSGSGANVLTF. The DNA for the CDR3 is TGTGCCAGCTCACCGAGCGGCTCTGGGGCCAACGTCCTGACTTTC.

The chain employs TRBV6-2 or TRBV6-3 and TRBJ2-3; 7 bases line up with TRBD1. V trimming: 5 bases; J trimming: 1 base; junction bases outside the gene matches: 15. This CDR3 has 18 amino acids. Germline loops: CDR1 MNHEY, CDR2 SVGEGT. The CDR3 coding sequence is TGTGCCAGCAGTGATCCGGGACAGCCGACCTCGCGCACAGATACGCAGTATTTT. Amino acid sequence: CASSDPGQPTSRTDTQYF.

The genes are TRBV7-9 and TRBJ1-2; 8 bases line up with TRBD1. Germline V gives CDR1 SEHNR, CDR2 FQNEAQ (reference sequence). The CDR3 contains 15 residues. V shed 4 bases and J 1 base; nucleotides not matched to a gene: 5. The CDR3, as DNA: TGTGCCAGCAGCTGGGGACAGGCTCGTAACTATGGCTACACCTTC. It specifies CASSWGQARNYGYTF.

This clone has more than one count but fewer than ten. The V and J genes are TRBV27 and TRBJ2-1; D ambiguous. Germline CDR1 is MNHEY and CDR2 is SMNVEV (reference sequence). This CDR3 has 14 residues. V gave up 8 bases and J gave up 6 bases, with 17 bases separating them. The CDR3 DNA is TGTGCCAGCTCCCAAGCCCGGGTTTCCAATGAGCAGTTCTTC. Amino acid sequence: CASSQARVSNEQFF.

The V and J genes are TRBV15 and TRBJ1-4; 11 nucleotides align to TRBD1. This CDR3 has 18 residues. Per the germline V gene, CDR1 is LNHNV and CDR2 is YYDKDF (reference sequence). V was pared by 1 base and J by 2 bases, with 6 bases of the junction left unmatched. In DNA, the CDR3 is TGTGCCACCAGCAGAGGGTATGGACAGGGGGCGACTAATGAAAAACTGTTTTTT. Translating it yields CATSRGYGQGATNEKLFF.